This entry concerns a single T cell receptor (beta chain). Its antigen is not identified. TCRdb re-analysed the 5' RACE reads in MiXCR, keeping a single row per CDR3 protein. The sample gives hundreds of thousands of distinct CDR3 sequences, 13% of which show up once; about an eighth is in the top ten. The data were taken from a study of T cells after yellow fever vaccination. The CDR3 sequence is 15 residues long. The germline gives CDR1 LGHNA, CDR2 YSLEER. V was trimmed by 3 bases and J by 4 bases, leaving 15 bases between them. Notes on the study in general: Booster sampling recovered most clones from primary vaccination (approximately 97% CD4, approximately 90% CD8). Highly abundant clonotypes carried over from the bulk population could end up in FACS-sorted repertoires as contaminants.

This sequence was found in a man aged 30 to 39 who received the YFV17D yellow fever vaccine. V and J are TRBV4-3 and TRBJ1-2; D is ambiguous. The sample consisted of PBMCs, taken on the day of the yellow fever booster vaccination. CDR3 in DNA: TGCGCCAGCAGCCAGGGAGGTGGGGTCCCCTATGGCTACACCTTC. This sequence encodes CASSQGGGVPYGYTF.